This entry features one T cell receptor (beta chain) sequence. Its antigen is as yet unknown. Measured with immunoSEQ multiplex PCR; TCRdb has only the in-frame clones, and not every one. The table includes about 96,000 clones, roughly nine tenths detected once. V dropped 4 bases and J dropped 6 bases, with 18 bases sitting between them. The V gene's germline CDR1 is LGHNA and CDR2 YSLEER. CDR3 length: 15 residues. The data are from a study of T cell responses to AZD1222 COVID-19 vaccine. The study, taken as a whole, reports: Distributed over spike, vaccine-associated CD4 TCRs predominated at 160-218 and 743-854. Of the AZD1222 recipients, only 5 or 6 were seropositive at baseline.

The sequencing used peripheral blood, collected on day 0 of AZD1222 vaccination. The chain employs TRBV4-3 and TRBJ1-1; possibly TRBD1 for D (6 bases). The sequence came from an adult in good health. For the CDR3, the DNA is TGCGCCAGCAGCCCGCGCGAAGGGGGTTCGGCTGAAGCTTTCTTT. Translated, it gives CASSPREGGSAEAFF.